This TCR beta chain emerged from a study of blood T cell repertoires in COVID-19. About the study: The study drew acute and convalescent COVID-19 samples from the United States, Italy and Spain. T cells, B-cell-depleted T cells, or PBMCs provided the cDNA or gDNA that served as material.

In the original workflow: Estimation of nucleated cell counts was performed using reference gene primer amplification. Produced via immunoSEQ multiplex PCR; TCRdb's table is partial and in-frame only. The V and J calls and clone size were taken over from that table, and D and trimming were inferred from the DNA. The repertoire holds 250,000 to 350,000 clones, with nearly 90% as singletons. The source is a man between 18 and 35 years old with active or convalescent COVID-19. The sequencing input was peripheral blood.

CDR3 DNA: TGCGCCAGCAGCTTGAGGGGACATGACCTGAACACTGAAGCTTTCTTT. Protein product: CASSLRGHDLNTEAFF. The chain couples TRBV5-1 to TRBJ1-1; TRBD1 is a possible D gene (6 bases). The V and J ends lost 1 base and 0 bases respectively, with 13 bases between them. The germline CDR1 and CDR2 sequences are SGHRS and YFSETQ. The CDR3 runs 16 residues.